The present entry profiles one T cell receptor beta chain with its context. V lost 5 bases, J lost 2 bases, and 5 bases stayed unmatched. The CDR3 consists of 15 residues. Germline V lookup: CDR1 MNHEY, CDR2 SVGAGI. This sample is drawn from a study of blood T cell repertoires in COVID-19. Repertoires were generated with immunoSEQ multiplex PCR, while TCRdb's copy carries only in-frame clones and drops some. The repertoire has around 340,000 clones, approximately 86% of them found once; the top ten carry 7% to 7.5%. One Seattle source followed patients from active infection through their disease course.

Material for sequencing was peripheral blood. The sequence was obtained from a woman aged 55-69 years with COVID-19, enrolled during active disease. The rearrangement uses TRBV6-5 and TRBJ1-3; 8 bases match TRBD1. The CDR3: CASSRQGWTGNTIYF. In DNA, the CDR3 is TGTGCCAGCAGTCGACAGGGGTGGACTGGAAACACCATATATTTT.